The 24 T cell receptor beta chains given below trace back to one sample, sequenced in a study of cytomegalovirus exposure and HLA in healthy donors. PCR was performed using 60 Vbeta and 13 Jbeta primers. TCRdb's table, derived via immunoSEQ multiplex PCR, lists solely in-frame clones and lacks some. The sample lists 65,000 to 80,000 clones, approximately 74% seen once, with 7.5% to 9.5% in the top ten. Sample: PBMCs. Receptors were obtained from a man aged 35 to 55 in good health and CMV-seropositive.

The gene calls are TRBV15 and TRBJ2-7; 7 bases align to TRBD1. Per germline, CDR1 LNHNV and CDR2 YYDKDF (reference sequence). The CDR3 has 14 amino acids. V lost 5 bases to trimming and J lost 4 bases; unmatched junction nucleotides: 8. CDR3 amino acids: CATSPTTGSYEQYF. CDR3 sequence (DNA): TGTGCCACCAGCCCCACGACAGGGTCGTACGAGCAGTACTTC. The variable domain in full, completed from reference TRBV15 and TRBJ2-7, reads DAMVIQNPRYQVTQFGKPVTLSCSQTLNHNVMYWYQQKSSQAPKLLFHYYDKDFNNEADTPDNFQSRRPNTSFCFLDIRSPGLGDTAMYLCATSPTTGSYEQYFGPGTRLTVT.

The chain joins TRBV6-5 to TRBJ1-2; D unresolved. Germline loops: CDR1 MNHEY, CDR2 SVGAGI. This CDR3 spans 14 amino acids. Trimming left V 0 bases short and J 2 bases short, with 7 bases between. CDR3: CASSYSGKNYGYTF. The CDR3 DNA sequence: TGTGCCAGCAGTTACTCCGGGAAGAACTATGGCTACACCTTC.

The V call is TRBV6-6, the J call TRBJ1-6; 8 positions agree with TRBD1. This CDR3 is 13 amino acids long. V lost 7 bases to trimming and J lost 7 bases; unmatched junction nucleotides: 3. CDR1 and CDR2 (germline): MNHNY, SVGAGI (reference sequence). The CDR3 sequence is CASKTGENSPLHF. DNA for the CDR3: TGTGCCAGCAAGACAGGGGAGAATTCACCCCTCCACTTT.

This chain uses TRBV7-8 with TRBJ2-2; unclear D gene. Germline V lookup: CDR1 SGHVS, CDR2 FQNEAQ. Trimming took off 1 base at V and 0 bases at J, with 9 bases between the two ends. This CDR3 has 16 residues. CDR3 loop: CASSLVARPNTGELFF. CDR3 DNA sequence: TGTGCCAGCAGCTTAGTAGCACGGCCGAACACCGGGGAGCTGTTTTTT.

V gene TRBV5-1 combines with J gene TRBJ2-5, with TRBD1 matching over 8 bases. Trimming removed 3 bases from V and 2 bases from J; junction bases left unmatched: 3. CDR3 length: 14 residues. Looked up from germline, CDR1 is SGHRS and CDR2 is YFSETQ. The CDR3 region is CASSSQGVQETQYF. The CDR3 DNA reads TGCGCCAGCAGCTCACAGGGGGTTCAAGAGACCCAGTACTTC.

The gene calls are TRBV7-2 and TRBJ2-3; 9 bases match TRBD2. After removal of 7 bases from V and 2 bases from J, the junction contained 7 bases not matched to a gene. The CDR3 contains 15 residues. Germline loops: CDR1 SGHTA, CDR2 FQGNSA. CDR3 in amino acids: CASTYSSGVTDTQYF. The CDR3 nucleotides are TGTGCCAGCACCTATTCTAGCGGGGTCACAGATACGCAGTATTTT.

The chain is built from TRBV4-3 and TRBJ1-1; D ambiguous. CDR1 is LGHNA, CDR2 YSLEER, per germline. The CDR3 is 13 amino acids. Trimming stripped 0 bases from V and 1 base from J, with 3 bases between. The CDR3 loop reads CASSQDRNTEAFF. The CDR3 nucleotides are TGCGCCAGCAGCCAAGATCGGAACACTGAAGCTTTCTTT.

This chain links TRBV7-9 with TRBJ2-7, with D maybe TRBD2 (6 bases). Germline assignment: CDR1 SEHNR and CDR2 FQNEAQ (reference sequence). The length of the CDR3 is 16 residues. Trimming took 1 base from V and 5 from J, leaving 18 bases between them. CDR3 loop: CASSLVTGGARNEQYF. The CDR3, as DNA: TGTGCCAGCAGCTTAGTTACCGGCGGGGCTAGAAACGAGCAGTACTTC.

The rearrangement uses TRBV4-1 and TRBJ1-6, with D perhaps matching TRBD1 (5 bases). Between the trimmed V and J ends, which lost 4 bases and 7 bases, there was a span of 8 bases. CDR1 is MGHRA and CDR2 is YSYEKL in the germline V gene. The CDR3 totals 13 residues. CDR3 in amino acids: CASSPRQNSPLHF. DNA of the CDR3: TGCGCCAGCAGCCCTAGACAGAATTCACCCCTCCACTTT.

The chain combines TRBV27 with TRBJ2-2; TRBD1 matches 8 bases. The CDR3 spans 16 residues. Germline V gene data show CDR1 as MNHEY and CDR2 as SMNVEV (reference sequence). Trimming at V came to 5 bases and at J to 6 bases, leaving 11 bases not matched to a gene. CDR3 sequence (DNA): TGTGCCAGCAGTACCCTTTTCGGGACAGGCCCCGGGGAGCTGTTTTTT. Protein: CASSTLFGTGPGELFF.

This chain links TRBV19 with TRBJ2-7; TRBD2 matches 10 bases. The CDR3 loop spans 14 amino acids. V lost 5 bases, J lost 4 bases, and 5 bases stayed unmatched. Germline V gene data show CDR1 as LNHDA and CDR2 as SQIVND (reference sequence). In DNA, the CDR3 is TGTGCCAGTAGTGTGACTAGCGGGTCTTACGAGCAGTACTTC. Protein sequence: CASSVTSGSYEQYF.

The genes are TRBV30 and TRBJ1-3; weak D call: TRBD1 (6 bases). Trimming took 3 bases from V and 4 from J, leaving 10 bases between them. The CDR3 sequence is 13 residues long. Germline V gives CDR1 GTSNPN, CDR2 SVGIG (reference sequence). The CDR3 bases are TGTGCCTGGAGCGCCGGACAGGGAAACACCATATATTTT. Translating gives CAWSAGQGNTIYF.

The V call is TRBV15, the J call TRBJ2-5; D gene unclear. V gave up 0 bases and J gave up 4 bases, with 6 bases separating them. The V gene's germline CDR1 is LNHNV and CDR2 YYDKDF (reference sequence). The CDR3 sequence is 13 residues long. The CDR3 here is CATSRDGLETQYF. The CDR3 DNA reads TGTGCCACCAGCAGAGATGGGCTAGAGACCCAGTACTTC.

This chain uses TRBV19 with TRBJ1-5; 8 bases are shared with TRBD1. The germline CDR1 and CDR2 sequences are LNHDA and SQIVND (reference sequence). Trimming took 5 bases from V and 0 from J; bases not matched to a gene: 6. The CDR3 length is 16 residues. The CDR3 sequence is CASSPIQGVSNQPQHF. CDR3 in DNA: TGTGCCAGTAGTCCAATACAGGGGGTTAGCAATCAGCCCCAGCATTTT.

The chain uses TRBV5-1 and TRBJ2-1; TRBD1 matches 12 bases. CDR1 SGHRS and CDR2 YFSETQ come from the germline V gene. This CDR3 comprises 14 residues. With 4 bases clipped from V and 8 bases from J, the junction kept 4 bases outside the gene matches. As DNA, the CDR3 is TGCGCCAGCAGCCCAGGGACAGGGGGCGATGAGCAGTTCTTC. Its translation is CASSPGTGGDEQFF. The entire variable domain, with the rest obtained from reference TRBV5-1 and TRBJ2-1, is as follows: KAGVTQTPRYLIKTRGQQVTLSCSPISGHRSVSWYQQTPGQGLQFLFEYFSETQRNKGNFPGRFSGRQFSNSRSEMNVSTLELGDSALYLCASSPGTGGDEQFFGPGTRLTVL.

This sequence joins TRBV19 and TRBJ1-5; 8 nucleotides line up with TRBD1. This CDR3 is 14 amino acids long. Germline CDR1 LNHDA, CDR2 SQIVND (reference sequence). V shed 6 bases, J shed 3 bases, and the junction held 4 bases outside the gene matches. The CDR3 bases are TGTGCCAGTAGAGAGACAGGGGCCAATCAGCCCCAGCATTTT. This translates into CASRETGANQPQHF.

The rearrangement links TRBV27 to TRBJ2-1, with TRBD2 matching 10 bases. V trimming: 2 bases; J trimming: 0 bases; junction bases outside the gene matches: 10. This CDR3 region has 19 residues. Germline V gene data show CDR1 as MNHEY and CDR2 as SMNVEV (reference sequence). CDR3 amino acids: CASSLRLAGASSSYNEQFF. CDR3 in DNA: TGTGCCAGCAGTTTAAGGCTAGCGGGAGCCTCCAGCTCCTACAATGAGCAGTTCTTC.

This clone appeared a few times. The chain carries TRBV2 and TRBJ2-7; possibly TRBD1 for D (5 bases). The CDR3 is 14 amino acids. Germline V gene data show CDR1 as SNHLY and CDR2 as FYNNEI. V lost 5 bases, J lost 5 bases, and 16 bases lay in between. CDR3 in amino acids: CASSPIGAWNEQYF. CDR3 in DNA: TGTGCCAGCAGTCCTATAGGGGCTTGGAACGAGCAGTACTTC. Combining the CDR3 with reference TRBV2 and TRBJ2-7 gives the whole variable domain EPEVTQTPSHQVTQMGQEVILRCVPISNHLYFYWYRQILGQKVEFLVSFYNNEISEKSEIFDDQFSVERPDGSNFTLKIRSTKLEDSAMYFCASSPIGAWNEQYFGPGTRLTVT.

The V gene is TRBV6-1, the J gene TRBJ2-2; maybe TRBD2 (6 bases). Germline V gene lookup returns CDR1 MNHNS and CDR2 SASEGT. The CDR3 has 15 residues. Trimming took off 3 bases at V and 4 bases at J, with 12 bases between the two ends. The CDR3 region is CASSDAGTFTGELFF. Written as DNA, the CDR3 is TGTGCCAGCAGTGACGCAGGGACTTTCACCGGGGAGCTGTTTTTT.

The genes are TRBV6-1 and TRBJ2-7, with 9 positions matching TRBD1. The CDR3 extends over 15 amino acids. Per germline, CDR1 MNHNS and CDR2 SASEGT. Trimming took 3 bases from V and 6 from J; bases not matched to a gene: 9. The CDR3 sequence is CASSDGTGTSSEQYF. The CDR3 DNA is TGTGCCAGCAGTGATGGGACAGGGACGTCGTCCGAGCAGTACTTC.

The V and J genes are TRBV21-1 and TRBJ1-2. TRBV21-1 is termed a pseudogene. The CDR3 sequence is 15 residues long. The CDR3 spells CASSKSMKVGGGYTF. For the CDR3, the DNA is TGTGCCAGCAGCAAAAGTATGAAAGTCGGAGGAGGCTACACCTTC.

As to this clone: The same CDR3 can be traced to other DNA sequences in this sample. The chain recombines TRBV11-2 with TRBJ1-6; no clear D gene. The CDR3 runs 16 residues. Germline loops: CDR1 SGHAT, CDR2 FQNNGV. V was pared by 1 base and J by 0 bases, with 7 bases between. The DNA of the CDR3 is TGTGCCAGCAGCTTAGGGTCGAGCTCCTATAATTCACCCCTCCACTTT. Amino acids: CASSLGSSSYNSPLHF.

The J gene is TRBJ2-6, the V gene TRBV2; D is ambiguous. CDR3 length: 15 residues. Germline lookup yields CDR1 SNHLY and CDR2 FYNNEI. V lost 6 bases and J lost 0, with 9 bases in between. Here the CDR3 DNA reads TGTGCCAGCAGGATCGACATCTCTGGGGCCAACGTCCTGACTTTC. Translation: CASRIDISGANVLTF.

This sequence joins TRBV7-2 and TRBJ2-2; a weak D match, TRBD1 (5 bases). V was shortened by 3 bases and J by 0 bases, with 8 bases between the two germline ends. Germline lookup yields CDR1 SGHTA and CDR2 FQGNSA. This CDR3 spans 15 amino acids. The CDR3 nucleotides read TGTGCCAGCAGCTTTTCGACAGCGAACACCGGGGAGCTGTTTTTT. Residues: CASSFSTANTGELFF.